This entry concerns a single T cell receptor (beta chain). There were no recent acute infections or vaccinations among the donors, who were healthy HIV-negative adults. Genomic DNA belonging to each subset was distributed in equal measure over several immunoSEQ plates. This table comes from immunoSEQ multiplex PCR, and its TCRdb copy is limited to in-frame clones, with some not included. This sample carries over 950,000 clones, around 77% of them seen once, and the ten largest clones take about 0.94%. This CDR3 has 15 amino acids. CDR1 and CDR2 (germline): MNHNS, SASEGT. V was cut by 2 bases and J by 3 bases, with 14 bases left in between. These data are taken from a study of shared clonotypes between healthy human individuals.

The receptor comes from a man aged 18 to 35 in good health. Some clones in this sample may be carry-over from other donors' samples. The chain uses TRBV6-1 and TRBJ2-7; unclear D gene. Sequencing input: memory CD4+ T cells from PBMCs. Sample subset: CD45RA-negative fraction. The CDR3 loop reads CASSERSRLGYEQYF. In nucleotides, the CDR3 is TGTGCCAGCAGTGAACGGTCCCGATTGGGCTACGAGCAGTACTTC.